A selection of T cell receptor beta chains follows, all from one sample in a study of shared T cell receptors in the human thymus. The table came from immunoSEQ multiplex PCR; TCRdb's copy has only in-frame clones and leaves some out. Of hundreds of thousands of clones in the sample, around 87% were seen once. These same data were also listed under a study on human thymus T cells.

Input material: thymocytes. Receptors originate from a boy under two years old with a congenital heart defect. Both conserved end residues are part of each CDR3. The D gene is left open where the match is weak. The listing skips clone size in some rows; elsewhere it reads once, few, many or a size class.

clone_size	d_call	v_call	j_call	cdr3_nt	cdr3_aa
.	TRBD2	TRBV9	TRBJ2-2	TGTGCCAGCAGCGTGAGACTAGCGGGAGAGGAGGAGCTGTTTTTT	CASSVRLAGEEELFF
.	TRBD2	TRBV27	TRBJ2-1	TGTGCCAGCAGTTTACAACCTCCGGGACTAGCCCACAATGAGCAGTTCTTC	CASSLQPPGLAHNEQFF
.	TRBD2	TRBV6-1	TRBJ2-7	TGTGCCAGCAGTGGCGCGGGGGGACACGAGCAGTACTTC	CASSGAGGHEQYF
.	TRBD2	TRBV19	TRBJ2-1	TGTGCCAGTAGTATAGGCGGGAGGGAGCAGTTCTTC	CASSIGGREQFF
.	TRBD2	TRBV7-6	TRBJ2-1	TGTGCCAGCAGCCGACTAGCCCGGGACTACAATGAGCAGTTCTTC	CASSRLARDYNEQFF
.	TRBD1	TRBV19	TRBJ1-1	TGTGCCAGTAGCCCGGGACAGGGGGAAACTGAAGCTTTCTTT	CASSPGQGETEAFF
.	.	TRBV2	TRBJ2-1	TGTGCCAGCAGTGAGGCCCCAGTATCCAACAATGAGCAGTTCTTC	CASSEAPVSNNEQFF
.	TRBD1	TRBV19	TRBJ2-7	TGTGCCAGTAGTGGGGCCGGGACAGGGGGCGTCGAGCAGTACTTC	CASSGAGTGGVEQYF
.	TRBD2	TRBV5-1	TRBJ2-1	TGCGCCAGCAGCCTAAGTCCCTTTCGACTAGCGGGACGATACAATGAGCAGTTCTTC	CASSLSPFRLAGRYNEQFF
.	.	TRBV30	TRBJ1-4	TGTGCCTGGGCCTTGGAAGACAGGTTTAATGAAAAACTGTTTTTT	CAWALEDRFNEKLFF
.	TRBD2	TRBV10-3	TRBJ2-7	TGTGCCATCAGTGAGTTGGGGGGGTTAGGGAGGGCCTTGGCCGAGCAGTACTTC	CAISELGGLGRALAEQYF
.	TRBD2	TRBV15	TRBJ2-7	TGTGCCACCAGCAGAGATTCGGGGGGAAATCAATTC	CATSRDSGGNQF
.	.	TRBV6-4	TRBJ2-7	TGTGCCAGCCCGGGAGAGAGTTCTAGTACCTACGAGCAGTACTTC	CASPGESSSTYEQYF
.	TRBD1	TRBV2	TRBJ2-7	TGTGCCAGCAGGAGCGCCCGGGACAGGTATGAAGAGCAGTACTTC	CASRSARDRYEEQYF
.	.	TRBV29-1	TRBJ1-2	TGCAGCGTGGCCGGGGGGGTGGGCGGCTACACCTTC	CSVAGGVGGYTF
.	.	TRBV6-1	TRBJ2-7	TGTGCCAGCAGGCCCGGGAGCTCCTACGAGCAGTACTTC	CASRPGSSYEQYF
.	.	TRBV7-9	TRBJ1-4	TGTGCCAGCAGTCACGGGAGGGAAAAACTGTTTTTT	CASSHGREKLFF
.	.	TRBV25-1	TRBJ1-2	TGTGCCAGCATGGCGGGATATGGCTACACCTTC	CASMAGYGYTF
few	TRBD1	TRBV19	TRBJ1-2	TGTGCCAGTAGTATTCCTGGGACAGCGTATGGCTACACCTTC	CASSIPGTAYGYTF
.	TRBD2	TRBV29-1	TRBJ2-7	TGCAGCGTGGAACTAGCGGGAGCGTTGGGGTACGAGCAGTACTTC	CSVELAGALGYEQYF
.	.	TRBV10-1	TRBJ2-5	TGCGCCAGCAGTGAAAGGGGACCGCGAAGGGGGAGAGAGACCCAGTACTTC	CASSERGPRRGRETQYF
.	TRBD2	TRBV28	TRBJ2-1	TGTGCCAGCAGTATCCAACTAGCGGGAGCTTGGAATGAGCAGTTCTTC	CASSIQLAGAWNEQFF
.	.	TRBV28	TRBJ1-5	TGTGCCATCGGACGGACGGGACAGCCCCAGCATTTT	CAIGRTGQPQHF
.	TRBD2	TRBV27	TRBJ2-2	TGTGCCAGCAGTACGTTTGGACTAGCGAACACCGGGGAGCTGTTTTTT	CASSTFGLANTGELFF
.	.	TRBV7-2	TRBJ1-1	TGTGCCAGCAGCCCCTGTACAGGAGACACTGAAGCTTTCTTT	CASSPCTGDTEAFF
.	TRBD2	TRBV7-9	TRBJ2-2	TGTGCCAGCAGCCTGCGGGCTAGCGGTGACACCGGGGAGCTGTTTTTT	CASSLRASGDTGELFF
.	.	TRBV27	TRBJ2-7	TGTGCCAGCAGTTCCTACTCCCGTGCCTTCGAGCAGTACTTC	CASSSYSRAFEQYF
.	.	TRBV7-9	TRBJ1-4	TGTGCCAGCAGCTTAGTTGGGGGACATAATGAAAAACTGTTTTTT	CASSLVGGHNEKLFF
once	.	TRBV18	TRBJ1-1	TGTGCCAGCTCACCAGTAAAAGGGCGGGGCACTGAAGCTTTCTTT	CASSPVKGRGTEAFF
.	.	TRBV15	TRBJ1-5	TGTGCCACCAGTGAGGTAGGGGTAAGTCAGCCCCAGCATTTT	CATSEVGVSQPQHF
.	TRBD2	TRBV19	TRBJ2-3	TGTGCCAGTAGTAAGGCTAGCGGCCAAGTTGGCACAGATACGCAGTATTTT	CASSKASGQVGTDTQYF
.	.	TRBV5-6	TRBJ2-7	TGTGCCAGCAGCTTGACCGGGCGGGACCCCTACGAGCAGTACTTC	CASSLTGRDPYEQYF
.	TRBD1	TRBV2	TRBJ2-5	TGTGCCATCTGGGGGGGACAGGGAGGATCGTCGGACCAAGAGACCCAGTACTTC	CAIWGGQGGSSDQETQYF
.	.	TRBV5-8	TRBJ2-5	TGTGCCAGCAGCTTACGGCGGGAAGAGACCCAGTACTTC	CASSLRREETQYF
.	TRBD2	TRBV7-2	TRBJ2-7	TGTGCCAGCAGCTTAAGTAGCGGGGGTGGCTCCTACGAGCAGTACTTC	CASSLSSGGGSYEQYF
once	.	TRBV30	TRBJ2-7	TGTGCCTGGGGGGGGACGTCTGCAAACGAGCAGTACTTC	CAWGGTSANEQYF
.	.	TRBV6-4	TRBJ1-4	TGTGCCAGCAGTGACTCGAGGAAGGGGTTCGGTGAAAAACTGTTTTTT	CASSDSRKGFGEKLFF
.	.	TRBV6-1	TRBJ1-3	TGTGCCAGCAGTTGGACAGAAAGTTCTGGAAACACCATATATTTT	CASSWTESSGNTIYF
.	TRBD2	TRBV11-2	TRBJ2-3	TGTGCCAGCAGCTTAGTACGGGGCGGGAGCGCTGTTAATACGCAGTATTTT	CASSLVRGGSAVNTQYF
.	TRBD2	TRBV28	TRBJ2-5	TGTGCCAGCAGTCCAGGGGGACTAGCGCACCAAGAGACCCAGTACTTC	CASSPGGLAHQETQYF
.	.	TRBV19	TRBJ1-1	TGTGCCAGTAGGCCCTTGGGGGGGAGGCCGAACACTGAAGCTTTCTTT	CASRPLGGRPNTEAFF
.	.	TRBV29-1	TRBJ1-4	TGCAGCGTACCTCTGGGAGTACAGCCGAATGAAAAACTGTTTTTT	CSVPLGVQPNEKLFF